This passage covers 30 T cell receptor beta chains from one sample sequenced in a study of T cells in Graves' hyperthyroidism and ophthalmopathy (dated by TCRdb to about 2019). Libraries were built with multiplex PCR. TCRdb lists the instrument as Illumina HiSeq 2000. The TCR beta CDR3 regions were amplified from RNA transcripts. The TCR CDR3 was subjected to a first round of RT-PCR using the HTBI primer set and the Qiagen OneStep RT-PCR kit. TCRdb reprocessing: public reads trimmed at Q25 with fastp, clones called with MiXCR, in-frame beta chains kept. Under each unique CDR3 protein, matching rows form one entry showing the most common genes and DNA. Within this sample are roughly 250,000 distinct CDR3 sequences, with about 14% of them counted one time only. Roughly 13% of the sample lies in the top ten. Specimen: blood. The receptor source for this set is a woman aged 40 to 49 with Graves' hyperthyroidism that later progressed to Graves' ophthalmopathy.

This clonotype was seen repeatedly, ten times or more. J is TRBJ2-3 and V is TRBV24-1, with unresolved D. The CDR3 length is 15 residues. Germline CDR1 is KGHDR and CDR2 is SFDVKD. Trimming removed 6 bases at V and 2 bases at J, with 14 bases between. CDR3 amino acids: CATSLGYLPTDTQYF. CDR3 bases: TGTGCCACCAGTCTCGGATACCTACCCACAGATACGCAGTATTTT.

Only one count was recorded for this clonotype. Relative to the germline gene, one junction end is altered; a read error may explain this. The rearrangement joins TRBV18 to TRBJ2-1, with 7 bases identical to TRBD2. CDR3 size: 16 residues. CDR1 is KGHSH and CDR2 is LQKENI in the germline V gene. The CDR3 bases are TGTGCCAGCTCACGGGGACTATCGGGAGGTGCTAATGACCAGTGCTTC. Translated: CASSRGLSGGANDQCF.

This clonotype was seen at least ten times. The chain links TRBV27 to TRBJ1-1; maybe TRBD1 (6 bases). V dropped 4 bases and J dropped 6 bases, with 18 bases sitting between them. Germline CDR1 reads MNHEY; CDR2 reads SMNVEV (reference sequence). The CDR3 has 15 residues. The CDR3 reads CASSSGGAGGPEAFF. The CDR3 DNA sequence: TGTGCCAGCAGTTCTGGGGGGGCCGGAGGCCCTGAAGCTTTCTTT.

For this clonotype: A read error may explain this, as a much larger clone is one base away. The CDR3 is CANSLGRTNTGELFF. CDR3 coding DNA: TGCGCCAACAGCTTGGGACGGACGAACACCGGGGAGCTGTTTTTT. The gene calls are TRBV5-1 and TRBJ2-2, with D possibly being TRBD1 or TRBD2 (5 bases each). Germline V gives CDR1 SGHRS, CDR2 YFSETQ. The CDR3 runs to 15 residues.

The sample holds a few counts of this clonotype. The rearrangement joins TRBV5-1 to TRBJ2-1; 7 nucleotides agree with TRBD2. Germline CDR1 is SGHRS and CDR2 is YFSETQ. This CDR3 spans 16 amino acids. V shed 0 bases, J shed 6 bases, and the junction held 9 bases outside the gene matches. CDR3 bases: TGCGCCAGCAGCTTGGTGGAGACTAGCTCAGGCAATGAGCAGTTCTTC. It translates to CASSLVETSSGNEQFF.

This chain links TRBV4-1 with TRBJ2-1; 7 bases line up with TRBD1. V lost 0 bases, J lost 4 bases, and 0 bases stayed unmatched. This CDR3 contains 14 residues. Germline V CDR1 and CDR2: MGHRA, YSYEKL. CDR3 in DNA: TGCGCCAGCAGCCAAGAGGGACAGTACAATGAGCAGTTCTTC. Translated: CASSQEGQYNEQFF.

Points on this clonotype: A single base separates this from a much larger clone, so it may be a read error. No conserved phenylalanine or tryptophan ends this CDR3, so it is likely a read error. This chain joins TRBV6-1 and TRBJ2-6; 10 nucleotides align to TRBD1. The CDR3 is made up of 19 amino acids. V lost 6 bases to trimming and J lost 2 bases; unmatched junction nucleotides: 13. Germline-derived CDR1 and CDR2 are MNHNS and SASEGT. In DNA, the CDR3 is TGTGCCAGCAGCTCGACCGGGACAGGGGTTTCGACTGGGGCCAACGTCCTGACTTGC. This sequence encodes CASSSTGTGVSTGANVLTC.

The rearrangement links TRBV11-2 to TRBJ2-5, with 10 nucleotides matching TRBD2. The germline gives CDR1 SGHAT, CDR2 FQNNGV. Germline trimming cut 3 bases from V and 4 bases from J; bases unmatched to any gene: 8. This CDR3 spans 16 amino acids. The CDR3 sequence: CASSLFSLAGAETQYF. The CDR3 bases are TGTGCCAGCAGCTTGTTTAGTCTAGCGGGAGCAGAGACCCAGTACTTC.

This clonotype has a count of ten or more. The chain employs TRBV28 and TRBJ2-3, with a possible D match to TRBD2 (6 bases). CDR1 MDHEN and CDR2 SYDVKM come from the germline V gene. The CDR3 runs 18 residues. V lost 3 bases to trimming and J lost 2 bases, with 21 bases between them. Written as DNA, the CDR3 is TGTGCCAGCAGTTTGCACCGCCGTGGTAGCGGAGACACAGATACGCAGTATTTT. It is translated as CASSLHRRGSGDTDTQYF. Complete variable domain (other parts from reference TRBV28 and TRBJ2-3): DVKVTQSSRYLVKRTGEKVFLECVQDMDHENMFWYRQDPGLGLRLIYFSYDVKMKEKGDIPEGYSVSREKKERFSLILESASTNQTSMYLCASSLHRRGSGDTDTQYFGPGTRLTVL.

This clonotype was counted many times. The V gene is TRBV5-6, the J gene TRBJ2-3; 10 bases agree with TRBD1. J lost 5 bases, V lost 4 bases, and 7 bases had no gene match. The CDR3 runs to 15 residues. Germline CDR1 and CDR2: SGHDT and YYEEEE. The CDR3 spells CASSPRGQGRDTQYF. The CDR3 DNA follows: TGTGCCAGCAGCCCTCGGGGACAGGGGAGAGATACGCAGTATTTT.

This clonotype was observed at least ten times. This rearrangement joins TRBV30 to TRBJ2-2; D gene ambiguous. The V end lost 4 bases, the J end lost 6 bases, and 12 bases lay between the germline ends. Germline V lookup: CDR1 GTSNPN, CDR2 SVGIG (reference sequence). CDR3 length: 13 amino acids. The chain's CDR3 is CAWTPPRPGELFF. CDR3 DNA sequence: TGTGCCTGGACCCCGCCTCGTCCCGGGGAGCTGTTTTTT.

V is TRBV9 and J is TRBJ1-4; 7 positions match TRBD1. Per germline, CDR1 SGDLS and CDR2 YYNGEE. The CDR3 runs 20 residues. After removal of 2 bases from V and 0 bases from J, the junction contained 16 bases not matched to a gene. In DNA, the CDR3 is TGTGCCAGCAGCGTGACCGGGACAGAGGTAGAATCTGCAACTAATGAAAAACTGTTTTTT. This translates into CASSVTGTEVESATNEKLFF.

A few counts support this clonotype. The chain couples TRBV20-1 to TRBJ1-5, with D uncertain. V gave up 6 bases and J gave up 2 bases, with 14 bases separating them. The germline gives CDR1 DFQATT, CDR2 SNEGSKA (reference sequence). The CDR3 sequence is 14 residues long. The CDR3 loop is CSALDRFGNQPQHF. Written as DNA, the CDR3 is TGCAGTGCGCTAGACCGGTTCGGCAATCAGCCCCAGCATTTT.

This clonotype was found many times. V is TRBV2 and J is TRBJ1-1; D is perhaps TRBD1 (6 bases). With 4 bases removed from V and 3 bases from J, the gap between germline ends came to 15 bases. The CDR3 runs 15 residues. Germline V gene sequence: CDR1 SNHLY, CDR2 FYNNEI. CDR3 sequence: CASSGPQGRYTEAFF. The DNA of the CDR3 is TGTGCCAGCAGTGGGCCACAGGGTCGGTACACTGAAGCTTTCTTT.

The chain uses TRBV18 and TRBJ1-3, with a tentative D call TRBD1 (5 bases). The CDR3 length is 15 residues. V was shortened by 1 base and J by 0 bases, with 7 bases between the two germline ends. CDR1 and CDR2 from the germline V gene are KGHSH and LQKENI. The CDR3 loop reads CASSPRGSSGNTIYF. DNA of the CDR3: TGTGCCAGCTCACCACGGGGGAGCTCTGGAAACACCATATATTTT.

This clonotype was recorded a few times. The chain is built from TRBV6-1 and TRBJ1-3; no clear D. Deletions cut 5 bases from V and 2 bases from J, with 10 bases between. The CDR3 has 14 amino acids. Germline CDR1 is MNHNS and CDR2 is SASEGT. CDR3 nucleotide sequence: TGTGCCAGCAGTAAGGAGTTCACTGGAAACACCATATATTTT. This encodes CASSKEFTGNTIYF.

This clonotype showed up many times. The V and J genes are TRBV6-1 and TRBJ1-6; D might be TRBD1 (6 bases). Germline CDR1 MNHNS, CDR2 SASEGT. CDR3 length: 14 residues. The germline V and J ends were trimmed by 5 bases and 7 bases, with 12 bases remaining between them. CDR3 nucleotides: TGTGCCAGCAGTTGGGGGGCAGGGAATTCACCCCTCCACTTT. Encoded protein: CASSWGAGNSPLHF.

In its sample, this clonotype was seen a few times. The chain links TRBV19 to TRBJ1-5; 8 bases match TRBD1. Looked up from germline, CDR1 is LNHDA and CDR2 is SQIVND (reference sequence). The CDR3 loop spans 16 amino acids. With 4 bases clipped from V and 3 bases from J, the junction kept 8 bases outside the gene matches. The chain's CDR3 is CASSRTGQLVNQPQHF. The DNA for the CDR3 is TGTGCCAGTAGTAGGACAGGGCAATTAGTCAATCAGCCCCAGCATTTT.

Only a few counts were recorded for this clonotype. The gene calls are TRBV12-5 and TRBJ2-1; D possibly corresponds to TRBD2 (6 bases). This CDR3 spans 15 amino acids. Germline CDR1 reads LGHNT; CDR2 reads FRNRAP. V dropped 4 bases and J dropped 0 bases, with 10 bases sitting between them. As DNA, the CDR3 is TGTGCTAGTGGTTCGGAGGGTCCCTCCTACAATGAGCAGTTCTTC. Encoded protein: CASGSEGPSYNEQFF.

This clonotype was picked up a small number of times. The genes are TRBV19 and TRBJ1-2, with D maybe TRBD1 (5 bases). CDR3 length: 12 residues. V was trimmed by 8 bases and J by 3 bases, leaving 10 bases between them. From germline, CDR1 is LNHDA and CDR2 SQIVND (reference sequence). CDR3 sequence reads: CASWKQDYGYTF. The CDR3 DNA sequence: TGTGCCAGTTGGAAACAGGACTATGGCTACACCTTC.

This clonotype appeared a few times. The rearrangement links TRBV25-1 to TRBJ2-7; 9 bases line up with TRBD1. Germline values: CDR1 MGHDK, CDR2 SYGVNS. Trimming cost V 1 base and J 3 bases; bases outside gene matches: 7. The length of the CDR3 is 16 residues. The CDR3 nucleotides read TGTGCCAGCAGTGAATGGACCGGGACAGGGAGCTACGAGCAGTACTTC. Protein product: CASSEWTGTGSYEQYF.

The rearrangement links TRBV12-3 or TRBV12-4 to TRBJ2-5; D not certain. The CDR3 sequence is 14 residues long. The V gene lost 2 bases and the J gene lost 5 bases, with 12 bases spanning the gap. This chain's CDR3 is CASSLSRRVETQYF. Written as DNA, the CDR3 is TGTGCCAGCAGTTTATCTCGTCGAGTGGAGACCCAGTACTTC.

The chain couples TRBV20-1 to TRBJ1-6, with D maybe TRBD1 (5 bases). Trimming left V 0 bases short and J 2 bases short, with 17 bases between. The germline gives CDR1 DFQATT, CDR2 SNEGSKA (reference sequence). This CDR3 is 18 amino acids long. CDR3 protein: CSARDLAGPDPYNSPLHF. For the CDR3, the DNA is TGCAGTGCTAGAGATCTTGCGGGGCCCGACCCCTATAATTCACCCCTCCACTTT.

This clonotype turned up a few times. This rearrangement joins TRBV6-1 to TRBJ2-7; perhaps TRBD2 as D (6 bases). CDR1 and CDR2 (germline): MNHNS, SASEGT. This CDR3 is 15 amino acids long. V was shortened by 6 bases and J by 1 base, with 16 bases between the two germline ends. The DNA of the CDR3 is TGTGCCAGCAGGGAGGAGGGGCGAAGGTCCTACGAGCAGTACTTC. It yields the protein CASREEGRRSYEQYF.

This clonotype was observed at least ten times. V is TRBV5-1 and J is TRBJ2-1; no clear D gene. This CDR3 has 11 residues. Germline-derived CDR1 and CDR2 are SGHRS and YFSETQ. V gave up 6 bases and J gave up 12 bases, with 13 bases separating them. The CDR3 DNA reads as TGCGCCAGCACTCTAGGACCAACGCAGTTCTTC. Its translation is CASTLGPTQFF.

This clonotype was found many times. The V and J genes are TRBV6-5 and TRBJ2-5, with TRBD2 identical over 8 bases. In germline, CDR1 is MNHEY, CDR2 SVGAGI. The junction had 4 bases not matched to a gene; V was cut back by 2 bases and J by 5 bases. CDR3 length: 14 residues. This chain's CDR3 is CASSYAGGAETQYF. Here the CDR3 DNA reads TGTGCCAGCAGTTACGCGGGGGGCGCGGAGACCCAGTACTTC.

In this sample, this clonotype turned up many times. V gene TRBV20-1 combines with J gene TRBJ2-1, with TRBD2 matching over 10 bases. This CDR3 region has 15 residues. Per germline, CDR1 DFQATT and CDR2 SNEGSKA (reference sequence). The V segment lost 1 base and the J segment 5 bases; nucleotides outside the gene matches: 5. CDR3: CSARGTSGKNNEQFF. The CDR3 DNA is TGCAGTGCTAGAGGGACTAGCGGTAAAAACAATGAGCAGTTCTTC.

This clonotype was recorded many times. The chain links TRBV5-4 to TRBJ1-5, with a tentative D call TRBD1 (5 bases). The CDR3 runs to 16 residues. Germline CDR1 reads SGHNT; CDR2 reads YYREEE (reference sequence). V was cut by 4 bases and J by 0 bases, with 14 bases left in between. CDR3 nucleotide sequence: TGTGCCAGCAGCCTCCCCGGGGCAGTTAGCAATCAGCCCCAGCATTTT. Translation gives CASSLPGAVSNQPQHF.

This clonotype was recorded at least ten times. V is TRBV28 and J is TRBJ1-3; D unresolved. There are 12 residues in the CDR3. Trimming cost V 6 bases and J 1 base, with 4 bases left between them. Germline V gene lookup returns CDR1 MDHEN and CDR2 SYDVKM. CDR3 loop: CASRTSGNTIYF. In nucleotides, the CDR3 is TGTGCCAGCAGAACTTCTGGAAACACCATATATTTT.

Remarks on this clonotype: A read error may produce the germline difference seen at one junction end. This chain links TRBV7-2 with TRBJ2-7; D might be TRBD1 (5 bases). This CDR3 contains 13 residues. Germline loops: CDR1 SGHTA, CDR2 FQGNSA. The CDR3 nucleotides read TGTGCCAGCAGCTTAAGTCAGGGCTACGAGCAGCTCTTC. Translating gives CASSLSQGYEQLF.